The 11 T cell receptor beta chains presented below share a single source sample, sequenced in a study of cytomegalovirus exposure and HLA in healthy donors. The PCR ran on 60 Vbeta and 13 Jbeta primers. Only in-frame clones appear in the TCRdb table, and some are missing; sequencing was by immunoSEQ multiplex PCR. The repertoire holds some 120,000 clones, 80% seen once, with 2.5% in the top ten. Sequenced: PBMCs. The receptor source for this set is a man younger than 40 in good health and CMV-seronegative.

The V call is TRBV7-9, the J call TRBJ2-7; unclear D gene. Germline V lookup: CDR1 SEHNR, CDR2 FQNEAQ (reference sequence). This CDR3 spans 14 amino acids. Trimming took off 6 bases at V and 2 bases at J, with 14 bases between the two ends. The CDR3 here is CASSSPHGPYEQYF. In DNA, the CDR3 is TGTGCCAGCAGTTCACCTCATGGGCCCTACGAGCAGTACTTC.

This rearrangement joins TRBV15 to TRBJ2-3; a weak D match, TRBD2 (6 bases). CDR3 length equals 16 residues. The germline V and J ends were trimmed by 0 bases and 5 bases, with 15 bases remaining between them. Germline values: CDR1 LNHNV, CDR2 YYDKDF (reference sequence). CDR3: CATSREIGGAGDTQYF. CDR3 nucleotide sequence: TGTGCCACCAGCAGAGAAATTGGAGGGGCCGGAGATACGCAGTATTTT.

This chain joins TRBV2 and TRBJ2-6; 8 bases fit TRBD1. This CDR3 spans 18 amino acids. In germline, CDR1 is SNHLY, CDR2 FYNNEI. The trim removed 3 bases at V and 1 base at J, leaving 8 bases unmatched. For the CDR3, the DNA is TGTGCCAGCAGTGACCCCGGGACAGGCCGATCTGGGGCCAACGTCCTGACTTTC. Amino acid sequence: CASSDPGTGRSGANVLTF. Full variable domain (remainder filled in from reference TRBV2 and TRBJ2-6): EPEVTQTPSHQVTQMGQEVILRCVPISNHLYFYWYRQILGQKVEFLVSFYNNEISEKSEIFDDQFSVERPDGSNFTLKIRSTKLEDSAMYFCASSDPGTGRSGANVLTFGAGSRLTVL.

The chain's CDR3 is CASSPRSGIYGYTF. CDR3 DNA: TGTGCCAGCAGTCCCCGGTCGGGAATCTATGGCTACACCTTC. This chain links TRBV2 with TRBJ1-2; no clear D. The V end lost 5 bases, the J end lost 4 bases, and 14 bases lay between the germline ends. The CDR3 has 14 amino acids. Germline V gene data show CDR1 as SNHLY and CDR2 as FYNNEI.

The chain couples TRBV14 to TRBJ2-2; 7 bases match TRBD2. Looked up from germline, CDR1 is SGHDN and CDR2 is FVKESK. V gave up 0 bases and J gave up 6 bases; unmatched junction bases: 7. The length of the CDR3 is 16 residues. The chain's CDR3 is CASSQDPAGVSGELFF. The CDR3 coding sequence is TGTGCCAGCAGCCAAGATCCGGCGGGAGTTTCCGGGGAGCTGTTTTTT.

The chain combines TRBV5-6 with TRBJ1-2; D gene ambiguous. V was trimmed by 1 base and J by 7 bases, leaving 11 bases between them. Germline CDR1 reads SGHDT; CDR2 reads YYEEEE. This CDR3 has 13 residues. CDR3 amino acids: CASSLSSPSGYTF. For the CDR3, the DNA is TGTGCCAGCAGCTTGTCGTCACCCAGTGGCTACACCTTC.

V and J are TRBV13 and TRBJ2-7, with 9 nucleotides matching TRBD1. The V gene end was trimmed by 4 bases and the J gene end by 6 bases; junction bases not matched to a gene: 7. Germline CDR1 is PRHDT and CDR2 is FYEKMQ (reference sequence). The CDR3 spans 14 residues. The CDR3 protein is CASSSRDRALEQYF. As DNA, the CDR3 is TGTGCCAGCAGCTCCCGGGACAGGGCCCTCGAGCAGTACTTC.

This clone has only one observation. The rearrangement links TRBV4-1 to TRBJ2-5, with D perhaps TRBD2 (5 bases). CDR1 is MGHRA, CDR2 YSYEKL, per germline. The CDR3 is 15 residues long. Trimming removed 7 bases from V and 8 bases from J, with 23 bases in between. The CDR3 spells CASTDAAGRGKTQYF. The CDR3 bases are TGCGCCAGCACCGACGCCGCGGGCAGAGGGAAAACCCAGTACTTC.

The rearrangement uses TRBV28 and TRBJ1-2; D gene ambiguous. The CDR3 runs 13 residues. The ends were cut back, 4 bases at V and 4 bases at J, with 10 bases in the middle. Per germline, CDR1 MDHEN and CDR2 SYDVKM. The CDR3 DNA follows: TGTGCCAGCAGTTGGGAGGCCACCTATGGCTACACCTTC. It codes for CASSWEATYGYTF.

The gene calls are TRBV5-6 and TRBJ2-7, with 9 positions matching TRBD1. The J segment lost 6 bases and the V segment lost 4 bases, leaving 5 bases of the junction unmatched. CDR1 is SGHDT, CDR2 YYEEEE, per germline. The CDR3 length is 13 residues. This CDR3 is CASSRDRAREQYF. CDR3 DNA sequence: TGTGCCAGCAGCCGGGACAGGGCTCGCGAGCAGTACTTC.

The V call is TRBV5-6, the J call TRBJ2-5; TRBD1 agrees at 8 bases. The J call is doubtful: the DNA matches TRBJ2-7 better. The length of the CDR3 is 14 residues. Germline assignment: CDR1 SGHDT and CDR2 YYEEEE. The CDR3 sequence: CASSLGQGNREQYF. DNA of the CDR3: TGTGCCAGCAGTCTCGGACAGGGAAACCGCGAGCAGTACTTC.